This TCR beta chain appears in the sequencing data of a study of beta chain features in type 1 diabetes. cDNA synthesis used the whole RNA isolate, giving expressed TCRB sequences. Profiled with immunoSEQ multiplex PCR; TCRdb holds only in-frame clones, not every one. Among about 370,000 clones listed, about 15% were seen once. Broader study findings: Among all four CD4+ subsets, Type 1 diabetes patients had TCRB CDR3s that were moderately but significantly shorter. Naive, central memory and regulatory TCRB repertoires appeared more similar among patients than healthy donors. For TCRB rearrangement, an influence of HLA type remained unresolved here. It was possible that PCR favored shorter templates, equally so in patients and controls.

Trimming cost V 6 bases and J 3 bases; bases outside gene matches: 10. The CDR3 has 16 amino acids. Germline values: CDR1 SEHNR, CDR2 FQNEAQ (reference sequence). This clone was seen only a few times. Antigen unknown. Sample: naive CD4+ T cells from blood. The chain employs TRBV7-9 and TRBJ2-7; 11 bases fit TRBD2. The clonotype was recovered from a woman in her late teens or twenties in good health. CDR3 sequence (DNA): TGTGCCAGCAGGGGTAGCGGGAGGGCCGATAACTACGAGCAGTACTTC. It yields the protein CASRGSGRADNYEQYF. Full variable domain (remainder filled in from reference TRBV7-9 and TRBJ2-7): DTGVSQNPRHKITKRGQNVTFRCDPISEHNRLYWYRQTLGQGPEFLTYFQNEAQLEKSRLLSDRFSAERPKGSFSTLEIQRTEQGDSAMYLCASRGSGRADNYEQYFGPGTRLTVT.